These 12 T cell receptor beta chains originate from one sample sequenced in a study of regulatory T cells in long-lasting Graves disease. Construction of the TCR beta libraries employed iRepertoire HTBI primers in conjunction with Arm-PCR of CDR3 regions. One entry per CDR3 protein results from TCRdb running MiXCR on the multiplex PCR reads. Of under 700,000 distinct CDR3 sequences listed, roughly 16% were seen once; the top ten hold around 25%. Time point: newly diagnosed GD, antithyroid drugs for less than 3 months. RNA from PBMCs was the source of the TCR library. These data were also filed under a second study, of T cells in Graves' hyperthyroidism and ophthalmopathy.

The material was peripheral blood mononuclear cells (PBMCs), obtained at new diagnosis, from a patient treated with antithyroid drugs. All receptors derive from a woman aged 40-65 years with Graves disease.

V gene TRBV12-3 or TRBV12-4 combines with J gene TRBJ2-4; 7 bases agree with TRBD1. V gave up 5 bases and J gave up 13 bases; unmatched junction bases: 20. The CDR3 extends over 16 amino acids. The CDR3 DNA is TGTGCCAGCAGTCCCCTAAGGGGGCCCACCCTTAATGAGCAGTACTTC. Translated: CASSPLRGPTLNEQYF.

This clonotype is a singleton in its sample. V and J are TRBV6-4 and TRBJ1-2; D is unclear. This CDR3 contains 16 residues. Trimming stripped 0 bases from V and 2 bases from J, with 13 bases between. CDR1 MRHNA and CDR2 SNTAGT come from the germline V gene. In DNA form, the CDR3 reads TGTGCCAGCAGTGACTCGTCCCACAATAGGAACTATGGCTACACCTTC. It codes for CASSDSSHNRNYGYTF.

The chain recombines TRBV5-1 with TRBJ2-3, with 7 bases matching TRBD1. Per germline, CDR1 SGHRS and CDR2 YFSETQ. Trimming took 0 bases from V and 1 from J; bases not matched to a gene: 5. CDR3 size: 16 residues. The CDR3 DNA sequence: TGCGCCAGCAGCTTGGGACAGGGACACCGCACAGATACGCAGTATTTT. Translated: CASSLGQGHRTDTQYF.

Ten or more counts support this clonotype. J is TRBJ1-3 and V is TRBV20-1; 7 nucleotides agree with TRBD1. There are 12 residues in the CDR3. Germline lookup yields CDR1 DFQATT and CDR2 SNEGSKA (reference sequence). J gave up 12 bases and V 2 bases, and 7 bases lay outside the gene matches. CDR3 DNA: TGCAGTGCTAGATTGCTACAGGGGATCATATATTTT. Translating gives CSARLLQGIIYF.

There are many counts of this clonotype. This chain's CDR3 is CASTSGTSANTGELFF. In nucleotides, the CDR3 is TGTGCCAGCACCTCCGGGACTAGCGCGAACACCGGGGAGCTGTTTTTT. This chain joins TRBV7-9 and TRBJ2-2; 10 nucleotides agree with TRBD2. The J segment lost 0 bases and the V segment lost 7 bases, leaving 5 bases of the junction unmatched. Germline lookup yields CDR1 SEHNR and CDR2 FQNEAQ (reference sequence). CDR3 size: 16 residues. Full variable domain (outside the CDR3, taken from reference TRBV7-9 and TRBJ2-2): DTGVSQNPRHKITKRGQNVTFRCDPISEHNRLYWYRQTLGQGPEFLTYFQNEAQLEKSRLLSDRFSAERPKGSFSTLEIQRTEQGDSAMYLCASTSGTSANTGELFFGEGSRLTVL.

J is TRBJ2-5 and V is TRBV2; the match to TRBD1 covers 8 bases. Germline V lookup: CDR1 SNHLY, CDR2 FYNNEI. With V trimmed by 6 bases and J by 5 bases, 8 bases remained unmatched. The CDR3 consists of 14 residues. The CDR3 coding sequence is TGTGCCAGCAGCTCCCCAGGGGGCGTGGAGACCCAGTACTTC. Its protein is CASSSPGGVETQYF.

This clonotype was seen ten or more times. The V call is TRBV2, the J call TRBJ1-6, with D uncertain. Trimming took 0 bases from V and 9 from J, leaving 9 bases between them. Per germline, CDR1 SNHLY and CDR2 FYNNEI. This CDR3 has 14 residues. CDR3 protein: CASSEAGEGSPLHF. In DNA form, the CDR3 reads TGTGCCAGCAGTGAAGCCGGGGAGGGTTCACCCCTCCACTTT.

This clonotype was seen repeatedly, ten times or more. The J gene is TRBJ2-7, the V gene TRBV12-5; TRBD2 matches at 14 bases. Germline loops: CDR1 LGHNT, CDR2 FRNRAP. The length of the CDR3 is 17 residues. J gave up 4 bases and V 2 bases, and 7 bases lay outside the gene matches. CDR3: CASGLRLWTSGGYEQYF. The CDR3 nucleotides are TGTGCTAGTGGTTTGCGCCTATGGACTAGCGGGGGGTACGAGCAGTACTTC.

This clonotype was counted ten times or more. This chain connects TRBV5-1 to TRBJ2-5, with D perhaps matching TRBD1 or TRBD2 (5 bases each). V shed 4 bases and J shed 13 bases, with 26 bases lying between them. The germline CDR1 and CDR2 sequences are SGHRS and YFSETQ. This CDR3 contains 15 residues. The CDR3 DNA sequence: TGCGCCAGCAGCGGCGGCGTGGGACCACAAGCCACCTGGTACTTC. Its translation: CASSGGVGPQATWYF.

This clonotype was detected only a few times. The rearrangement links TRBV18 to TRBJ1-2; no reliable D call. Trimming took off 3 bases at V and 1 base at J, with 18 bases between the two ends. The germline V gene has CDR1 KGHSH and CDR2 LQKENI. This CDR3 has 17 amino acids. Here the CDR3 reads CASSPRAGGDGNYGYTF. As DNA, the CDR3 is TGTGCCAGCTCACCGAGGGCGGGAGGCGATGGTAACTATGGCTACACCTTC.

The gene calls are TRBV20-1 and TRBJ1-2; a weak D match, TRBD1 (6 bases). This CDR3 is built from 15 residues. The ends were cut back, 1 base at V and 3 bases at J, with 15 bases in the middle. Per germline, CDR1 DFQATT and CDR2 SNEGSKA (reference sequence). CDR3 region: CSARGITGQDYGYTF. The CDR3 coding sequence is TGCAGTGCTAGAGGGATTACAGGGCAGGACTATGGCTACACCTTC.

This clonotype was seen many times. This sequence joins TRBV6-5 and TRBJ2-2; 8 bases are shared with TRBD2. The CDR3 totals 16 residues. Germline V gene data show CDR1 as MNHEY and CDR2 as SVGAGI. The V segment lost 2 bases and the J segment 4 bases; nucleotides outside the gene matches: 6. The CDR3 DNA sequence: TGTGCCAGCAGTTACGGGGCGGGGGGAGGCACCGGGGAGCTGTTTTTT. Protein product: CASSYGAGGGTGELFF.